Below, 17 T cell receptor beta chains from the same sample are listed, as sequenced in a study of T cells after yellow fever vaccination. A single record per CDR3 protein comes from TCRdb applying MiXCR to the 5' RACE reads. The sample lists approximately 550,000 distinct CDR3 sequences; 13% were seen once. The source material was PBMCs, sampled on the day of the yellow fever booster vaccination. These receptors originate from a man under 40 who received the YFV17D yellow fever vaccine.

This clonotype was detected a few times. The chain uses TRBV7-9 and TRBJ2-1, with 9 nucleotides matching TRBD1. V was pared by 5 bases and J by 4 bases, with 9 bases of the junction left unmatched. Germline V gene data show CDR1 as SEHNR and CDR2 as FQNEAQ (reference sequence). The CDR3 runs to 16 residues. CDR3 in amino acids: CASSPSWDREYNEQFF. The CDR3 coding sequence is TGTGCCAGCAGCCCCTCCTGGGACAGGGAATACAATGAGCAGTTCTTC.

This clonotype was counted only a few times. The chain recombines TRBV12-3 or TRBV12-4 with TRBJ1-2; D unclear. The V end was cut by 3 bases, the J end by 8 bases, with 7 bases between. The CDR3 totals 11 residues. CDR3: CASSLWSGYTF. CDR3 DNA: TGTGCCAGCAGTTTGTGGTCCGGCTACACCTTC.

This chain links TRBV29-1 with TRBJ2-5; D is ambiguous. The CDR3 spans 12 residues. Germline loops: CDR1 SQVTM, CDR2 ANQGSEA. V was clipped by 0 bases and J by 9 bases, with 11 bases between them. CDR3 sequence (DNA): TGCAGCGTTGAAGAGGGGTATGTTTCCCAGTACTTC. Translated: CSVEEGYVSQYF.

This clonotype was seen more than once but under ten times. The chain recombines TRBV27 with TRBJ2-6; 8 bases align to TRBD2. Germline assignment: CDR1 MNHEY and CDR2 SMNVEV (reference sequence). With 3 bases clipped from V and 1 base from J, the junction kept 8 bases outside the gene matches. The CDR3 contains 18 residues. As DNA, the CDR3 is TGTGCCAGCAGTTTCGGACTAGCAAGGGGGTCTGGGGCCAACGTCCTGACTTTC. It yields the protein CASSFGLARGSGANVLTF.

The sample holds a few counts of this clonotype. V is TRBV20-1 and J is TRBJ2-3; TRBD2 aligns across 8 bases. This CDR3 is 14 amino acids long. V was pared by 5 bases and J by 5 bases, with 9 bases of the junction left unmatched. The germline V gene has CDR1 DFQATT and CDR2 SNEGSKA (reference sequence). The CDR3 DNA sequence: TGCAGTGCTGGTGAGAGCGGGAGAGGAGATACGCAGTATTTT. Translating gives CSAGESGRGDTQYF.

The gene calls are TRBV7-9 and TRBJ2-1; no firm D call. Germline V gives CDR1 SEHNR, CDR2 FQNEAQ (reference sequence). The length of the CDR3 is 15 residues. V was shortened by 3 bases and J by 0 bases, with 9 bases between the two germline ends. The CDR3 nucleotides are TGTGCCAGCAGCTTGGCAACTGCCTCCTACAATGAGCAGTTCTTC. This translates into CASSLATASYNEQFF.

This clonotype was counted between two and nine times. This chain links TRBV28 with TRBJ2-2; TRBD2 agrees at 7 bases. The junction had 16 bases not matched to a gene; V was cut back by 5 bases and J by 7 bases. Per germline, CDR1 MDHEN and CDR2 SYDVKM. The CDR3 totals 17 residues. The DNA for the CDR3 is TGTGCCAGCAGTGCGGTGAGCGGGAAATCGATCCGCGGGGAGCTGTTTTTT. Residues: CASSAVSGKSIRGELFF.

This clonotype was picked up many times. The chain recombines TRBV5-1 with TRBJ2-5, with TRBD2 matching over 9 bases. The V segment lost 5 bases and the J segment 1 base; nucleotides outside the gene matches: 6. The CDR3 is 15 residues long. CDR1 and CDR2 (germline): SGHRS, YFSETQ. The CDR3 DNA sequence: TGCGCCAGCAGGGAGTTAGCGGGAGCCCAAGAGACCCAGTACTTC. Translated, it gives CASRELAGAQETQYF.

This clonotype came up a few times. The CDR3 spells CAIRRQGITDTQYF. CDR3 DNA: TGTGCCATCAGAAGACAGGGAATCACAGATACGCAGTATTTT. The chain combines TRBV10-3 with TRBJ2-3, with TRBD1 matching over 7 bases. V lost 6 bases, J lost 2 bases, and 5 bases stayed unmatched. Per the germline V gene, CDR1 is ENHRY and CDR2 is SYGVKD. The CDR3 covers 14 residues.

The rearrangement uses TRBV3-1 and TRBJ2-5, with D hard to call. CDR1 LGHDT and CDR2 YNNKEL come from the germline V gene (reference sequence). This CDR3 comprises 14 residues. The germline V and J ends were trimmed by 1 base and 2 bases, with 8 bases remaining between them. CDR3 amino acids: CASSQARGQETQYF. DNA for the CDR3: TGTGCCAGCAGCCAAGCACGCGGTCAAGAGACCCAGTACTTC.

V gene TRBV20-1 combines with J gene TRBJ1-4, with no clear D. Between the trimmed V and J ends, which lost 2 bases and 3 bases, there was a span of 13 bases. Per the germline V gene, CDR1 is DFQATT and CDR2 is SNEGSKA (reference sequence). The CDR3 runs 15 residues. This CDR3 reads CSARTLGRANEKLFF. In DNA, the CDR3 is TGCAGTGCTAGAACCTTAGGACGGGCTAATGAAAAACTGTTTTTT.

The chain is built from TRBV18 and TRBJ2-7, with D possibly matching TRBD2 (5 bases). This CDR3 spans 16 amino acids. Between the trimmed V and J ends, which lost 4 bases and 7 bases, there was a span of 23 bases. Germline-derived CDR1 and CDR2 are KGHSH and LQKENI. The CDR3 loop is CASSQNLASKTREQYF. The CDR3 DNA follows: TGTGCCAGCTCACAAAATCTAGCTTCAAAGACGAGGGAGCAGTACTTC. The full variable domain, with the rest looked up from reference TRBV18 and TRBJ2-7, is NAGVMQNPRHLVRRRGQEARLRCSPMKGHSHVYWYRQLPEEGLKFMVYLQKENIIDESGMPKERFSAEFPKEGPSILRIQQVVRGDSAAYFCASSQNLASKTREQYFGPGTRLTVT.

The table lists this clonotype with a few counts. This rearrangement joins TRBV9 to TRBJ2-2; D gene uncertain. Trimming shortened V by 0 bases and J by 6 bases, and 9 bases separated the two germline ends. The CDR3 consists of 14 residues. Germline V lookup: CDR1 SGDLS, CDR2 YYNGEE. The CDR3, as DNA: TGTGCCAGCAGCGTAGTTGGTAGCTCCGGGGAGCTGTTTTTT. Its protein is CASSVVGSSGELFF.

Only a few counts were recorded for this clonotype. This rearrangement joins TRBV20-1 to TRBJ2-2; D is possibly TRBD2 (6 bases). The CDR3 is 14 amino acids. The germline V and J ends were trimmed by 4 bases and 6 bases, with 15 bases remaining between them. In germline, CDR1 is DFQATT, CDR2 SNEGSKA (reference sequence). The CDR3 DNA reads TGCAGTGCTACCGGCAGACGGGAGCCCGGGGAGCTGTTTTTT. Translated, it gives CSATGRREPGELFF.

This clonotype was seen a single time. An end of the junction does not agree with germline; a read error may underlie this. V is TRBV20-1 and J is TRBJ1-5; TRBD1 matches at 7 bases. Germline lookup yields CDR1 DFQATT and CDR2 SNEGSKA (reference sequence). The CDR3 totals 13 residues. CDR3 protein: CSARQGLNQPQLF. The CDR3 DNA follows: TGCAGTGCCAGACAGGGTCTCAATCAGCCCCAGCTTTTT.

This chain uses TRBV11-2 with TRBJ1-2; tentative D call: TRBD1 (6 bases). The germline V gene encodes CDR1 SGHAT and CDR2 FQNNGV. Trimming took 3 bases from V and 8 from J, leaving 13 bases between them. The CDR3 consists of 13 residues. In DNA form, the CDR3 reads TGTGCCAGCAGCTTGGCGACAGGAAGGGGCTACACCTTC. Translating gives CASSLATGRGYTF.

This clonotype occurred many times. The chain joins TRBV27 to TRBJ1-3, with D unresolved. Germline CDR1 is MNHEY and CDR2 is SMNVEV (reference sequence). V was pared by 5 bases and J by 0 bases, with 14 bases between. The CDR3 is made up of 16 amino acids. CDR3 sequence: CASSPRTPYSGNTIYF. In DNA, the CDR3 is TGTGCCAGCAGTCCACGGACCCCCTACTCTGGAAACACCATATATTTT.